A selection of T cell receptor beta chains follows, all from one sample in a study of T cells in Graves' hyperthyroidism and ophthalmopathy. TCRdb passed the multiplex PCR reads through MiXCR, listing each CDR3 protein once. The sample shows 600,000 to 650,000 distinct CDR3 sequences, 15% to 20% of them seen only once. Sequenced: blood. The origin of the receptors is a woman under 40 with Graves' hyperthyroidism. CDR3s include the opening cysteine and the closing phenylalanine or tryptophan. The D gene is left open where the match is weak. Rows may omit the clone size; those that give it use once, few, many or a size class.

many,12,TRBV5-6,NA,TRBJ1-5,TGTGCCAGCAGCTCGGGTTTCGCGCCCCAGCATTTT,CASSSGFAPQHF
many,15,TRBV5-1,TRBD2,TRBJ2-1,TGCGCCAGCAGCTTGCTACTAGCGGGAGACTCCGAGCAGTTCTTC,CASSLLLAGDSEQFF
many,17,TRBV6-1,TRBD2,TRBJ2-7,TGTGCCAGCAGTGAAAACCCCTATGGCGGGGGGCCCTACGAGCAGTACTTC,CASSENPYGGGPYEQYF
many,14,TRBV7-8,TRBD2,TRBJ2-5,TGTGCCAGCAGCCTACCGGGGGGGCGGGAGACCCAGTACTTC,CASSLPGGRETQYF
few,14,TRBV6-1,NA,TRBJ2-1,TGTGCCAGTGCTTTAGGGGGAGCCTACAATGAGCAGTTCTTC,CASALGGAYNEQFF
few,11,TRBV20-1,TRBD2,TRBJ2-7,TGCAGTGCGGGGGGGACCAGTGGGCAGTACTTC,CSAGGTSGQYF
few,16,TRBV30,NA,TRBJ2-7,TGTGCCTGGAGTGTACCTGGGCGGGGTTTCTCCTACGAGCAGTACTTC,CAWSVPGRGFSYEQYF
many,13,TRBV20-1,NA,TRBJ1-1,TGCAGTGCTCCTAAGGAGGCCAACACTGAAGCTTTCTTT,CSAPKEANTEAFF
few,16,TRBV12-3/TRBV12-4,TRBD2,TRBJ2-2,TGTGCCAGCAGCTACGGGGGGGACTATTACACCGGGGAGCTGTTTTTT,CASSYGGDYYTGELFF
many,14,TRBV7-2,NA,TRBJ2-3,TGTGCCAGCAGCTTAGGTCAGATCACAGATACGCAGTATTTT,CASSLGQITDTQYF
many,13,TRBV2,NA,TRBJ1-1,TGTGCCAGCCAGACAGGAGGGAACACTGAAGCTTTCTTT,CASQTGGNTEAFF
NA,13,TRBV20-1,TRBD1,TRBJ1-5,TGCAGTGCCACGACAGGGGCGGGTCAGCCCCAGCATTTT,CSATTGAGQPQHF
few,12,TRBV2,NA,TRBJ2-7,TGTGCCAGCACCGGAGGGAGGTACGAGCAGTACTTC,CASTGGRYEQYF